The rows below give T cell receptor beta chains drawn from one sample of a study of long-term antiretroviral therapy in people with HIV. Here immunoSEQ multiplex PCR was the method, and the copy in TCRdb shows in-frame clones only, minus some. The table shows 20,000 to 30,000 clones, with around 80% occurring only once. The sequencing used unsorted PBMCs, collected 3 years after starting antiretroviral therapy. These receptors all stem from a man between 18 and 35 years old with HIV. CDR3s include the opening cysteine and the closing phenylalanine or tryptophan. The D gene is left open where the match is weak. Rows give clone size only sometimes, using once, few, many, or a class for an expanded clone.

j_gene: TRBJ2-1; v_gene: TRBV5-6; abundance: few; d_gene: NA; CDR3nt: TGTGCCAGCAGCCTCAGAGGTGAGCAGTTCTTC; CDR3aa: CASSLRGEQFF
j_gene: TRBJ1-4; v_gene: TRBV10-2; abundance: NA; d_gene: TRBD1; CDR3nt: TGCGCCACCGGCATACAGGGGGCGAATGAAAAACTGTTTTTT; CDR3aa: CATGIQGANEKLFF
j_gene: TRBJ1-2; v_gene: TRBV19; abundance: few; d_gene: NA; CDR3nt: TGTGCCAGTACCGCCCTCCAGGGGCCGATTCCTAACTATGGCTACACCTTC; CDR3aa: CASTALQGPIPNYGYTF
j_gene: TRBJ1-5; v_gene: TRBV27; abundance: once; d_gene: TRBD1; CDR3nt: TGTGCCAGCAGCCACCGACAGGGGGGTCAGCCCCAGCATTTT; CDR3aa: CASSHRQGGQPQHF
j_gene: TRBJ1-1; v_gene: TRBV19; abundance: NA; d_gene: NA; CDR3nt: TGTGCCAGTAGCAATACAGGGAGGACTGAAGCTTTCTTT; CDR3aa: CASSNTGRTEAFF
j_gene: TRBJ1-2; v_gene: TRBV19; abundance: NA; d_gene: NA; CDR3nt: TGTGCCAGTAACCGCGGTCTTGGTGGCTACACCTTC; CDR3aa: CASNRGLGGYTF
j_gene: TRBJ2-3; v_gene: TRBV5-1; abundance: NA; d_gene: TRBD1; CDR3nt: TGCGCCAGCGGACCGGGACAGGGAACAGATACGCAGTATTTT; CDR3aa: CASGPGQGTDTQYF
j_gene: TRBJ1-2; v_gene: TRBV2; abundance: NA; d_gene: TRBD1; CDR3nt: TGTGCCAGCAGCCCGACAGGGGGCGTTTATGGCTACACCTTC; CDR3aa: CASSPTGGVYGYTF
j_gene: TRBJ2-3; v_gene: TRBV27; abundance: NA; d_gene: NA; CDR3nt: TGTGCCAGCAGTTTAAGAGGTTGGGGGACGAATACGCAGTATTTT; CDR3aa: CASSLRGWGTNTQYF
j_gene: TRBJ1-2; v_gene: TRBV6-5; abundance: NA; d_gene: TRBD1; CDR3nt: TGTGCCAGCAGTTACTCCGACAGGGACTATGGCTACACCTTC; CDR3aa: CASSYSDRDYGYTF
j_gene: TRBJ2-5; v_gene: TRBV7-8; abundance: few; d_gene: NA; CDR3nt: TGTGCCAGCAGCTTTGGCAACGGGGGTGCAGAGACCCAGTACTTC; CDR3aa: CASSFGNGGAETQYF
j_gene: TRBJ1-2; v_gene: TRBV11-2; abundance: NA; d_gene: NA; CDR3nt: TGTGCCAGCAGCAATACGGTCTATGGCTACACCTTC; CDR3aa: CASSNTVYGYTF
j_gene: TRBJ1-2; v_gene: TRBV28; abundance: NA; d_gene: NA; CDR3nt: TGTGCCAGCAGTTTAGCCCCACGGGGGTACTATGGCTACACCTTC; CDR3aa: CASSLAPRGYYGYTF
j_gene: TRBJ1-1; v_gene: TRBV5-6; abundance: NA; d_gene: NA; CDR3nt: TGTGCCAGCGGGGCGGCTGAGTCCACTGAAGCTTTCTTT; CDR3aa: CASGAAESTEAFF
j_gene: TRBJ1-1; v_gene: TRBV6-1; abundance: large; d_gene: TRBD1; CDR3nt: TGTGCCAGCAGTGGCGGGACAGCTCATGAAGCTTTCTTT; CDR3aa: CASSGGTAHEAFF
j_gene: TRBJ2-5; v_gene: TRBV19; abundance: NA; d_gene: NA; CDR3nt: NA; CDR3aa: CASTSGGETQYF
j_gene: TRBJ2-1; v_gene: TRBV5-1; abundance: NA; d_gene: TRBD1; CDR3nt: TGCGCCAGCAGCGGATGGGACAGCCCCCAATTCTTC; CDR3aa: CASSGWDSPQFF
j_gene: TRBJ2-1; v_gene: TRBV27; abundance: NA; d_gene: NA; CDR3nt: TGTGCCAGCAGTGGCGGAGGGTGGTATTCCCATGAGCAGTTCTTC; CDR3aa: CASSGGGWYSHEQFF
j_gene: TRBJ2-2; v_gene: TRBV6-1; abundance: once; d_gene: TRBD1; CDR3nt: TGTGCCAGCAGTGCCCGTGGGGGGACAGGGTTGTCCCACGGGGAGCTGTTTTTT; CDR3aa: CASSARGGTGLSHGELFF
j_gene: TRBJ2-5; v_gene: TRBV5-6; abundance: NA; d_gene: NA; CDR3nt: TGTGCCAGCAGCCCTTGGACTCAAGAGACCCAGTACTTC; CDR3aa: CASSPWTQETQYF
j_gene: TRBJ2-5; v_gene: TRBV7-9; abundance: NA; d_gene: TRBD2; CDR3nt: TGTGCCAGCAGCTTAATTGGACTAGCGAGTACTGAGACCCAGTACTTC; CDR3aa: CASSLIGLASTETQYF
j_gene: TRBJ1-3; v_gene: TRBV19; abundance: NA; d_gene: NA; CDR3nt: TGTGCCAGTACCCTACCCGGTCCCGCAAGTAGAAACACCATATATTTT; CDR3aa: CASTLPGPASRNTIYF
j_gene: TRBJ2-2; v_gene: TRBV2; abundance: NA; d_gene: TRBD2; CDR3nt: TGTGCCAGCAGTGAAGCGGCGGGGGGGATCCTCACCGGGGAGCTGTTTTTT; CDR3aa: CASSEAAGGILTGELFF
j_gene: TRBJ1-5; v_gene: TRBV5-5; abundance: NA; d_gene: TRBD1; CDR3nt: TGTGCCAGCAGCCTCTCCGGGACAGGGAGCAATCAGCCCCAGCATTTT; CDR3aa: CASSLSGTGSNQPQHF
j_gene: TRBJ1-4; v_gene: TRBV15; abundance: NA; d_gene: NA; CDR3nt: TGTGCCACCAGCCCCCGGGAATCTGAAAAACTGTTTTTT; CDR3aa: CATSPRESEKLFF
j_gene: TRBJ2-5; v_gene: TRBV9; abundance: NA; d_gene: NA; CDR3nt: TGTGCCAGCAGCGGCTCTCCTAGCGTGGAGACCCAGTACTTC; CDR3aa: CASSGSPSVETQYF
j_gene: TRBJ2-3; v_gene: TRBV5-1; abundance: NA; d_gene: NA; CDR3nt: TGCGCCAGCAGCTTGGAGGTGGGGGGCACAGATACGCAGTATTTT; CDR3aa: CASSLEVGGTDTQYF
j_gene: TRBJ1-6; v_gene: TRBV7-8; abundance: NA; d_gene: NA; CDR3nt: TGTGCCAGCAGCTTGGAACAGGGTTACTATAATTCACCCCTCCACTTT; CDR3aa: CASSLEQGYYNSPLHF
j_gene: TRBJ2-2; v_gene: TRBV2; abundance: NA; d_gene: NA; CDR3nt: TGTGCCAGCAGTGAGGATTCCCGAAGTGTCACCGGGGAGCTGTTTTTT; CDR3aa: CASSEDSRSVTGELFF
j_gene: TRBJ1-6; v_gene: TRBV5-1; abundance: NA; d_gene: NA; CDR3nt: TGCGCCAGCAGCTTGGCCTGGACTGAGAATTCACCCCTCCACTTT; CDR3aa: CASSLAWTENSPLHF
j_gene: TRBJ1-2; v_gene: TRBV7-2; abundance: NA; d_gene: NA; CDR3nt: TGTGCCAGCAGCTTACTCGGTCGGTCTCCTGGCTACACCTTC; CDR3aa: CASSLLGRSPGYTF
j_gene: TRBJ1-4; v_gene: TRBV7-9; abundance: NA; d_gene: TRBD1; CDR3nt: TGTGCCAGCAGCTCGAACCCCAGGGACAGGAATGAAAAACTGTTTTTT; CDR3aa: CASSSNPRDRNEKLFF
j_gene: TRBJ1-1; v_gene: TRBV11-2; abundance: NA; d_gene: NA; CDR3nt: TGTGCCAGCAGCTTAACAGCTGATACTGAAGCTTTCTTT; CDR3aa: CASSLTADTEAFF
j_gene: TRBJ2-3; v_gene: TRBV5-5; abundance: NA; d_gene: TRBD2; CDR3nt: TGTGCCAGCAGCTTCAGCCAGCTAGCGGGGGGAAGAGTAGATACGCAGTATTTT; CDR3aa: CASSFSQLAGGRVDTQYF
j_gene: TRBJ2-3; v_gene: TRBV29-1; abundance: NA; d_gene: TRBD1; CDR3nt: TGCAGCGTGAGACAGGGGGCGAGGGATACGCAGTATTTT; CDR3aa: CSVRQGARDTQYF
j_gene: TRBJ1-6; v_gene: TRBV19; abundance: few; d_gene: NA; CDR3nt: TGTGCCAGTAGTGAACGGGGTACATATTCACCCCTCCACTTT; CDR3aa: CASSERGTYSPLHF
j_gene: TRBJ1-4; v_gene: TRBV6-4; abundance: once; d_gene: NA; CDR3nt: TGTGCCAGCAGTGGGGGGACACTCCAAGGTAAAAAACTGTTTTTT; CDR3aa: CASSGGTLQGKKLFF
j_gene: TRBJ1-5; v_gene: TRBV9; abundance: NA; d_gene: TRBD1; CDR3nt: TGTGCCAGCAGCGCCGGGACAGGGGATTGGCAGCCCCAGCATTTT; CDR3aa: CASSAGTGDWQPQHF
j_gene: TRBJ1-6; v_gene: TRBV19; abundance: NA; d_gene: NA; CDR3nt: TGTGCCAGTACCCCCGGGGGGGCCGGGAATTCACCCCTCCACTTT; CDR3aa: CASTPGGAGNSPLHF
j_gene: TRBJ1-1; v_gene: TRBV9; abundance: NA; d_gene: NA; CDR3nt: TGTGCCAGCAGCGTAGGTCACTGGGGGACTGAAGCTTTCTTT; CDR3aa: CASSVGHWGTEAFF
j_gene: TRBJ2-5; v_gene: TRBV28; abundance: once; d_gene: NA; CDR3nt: TGTGCCAGCAGTTTGGGGGGCCGGACCCAGTACTTC; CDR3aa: CASSLGGRTQYF
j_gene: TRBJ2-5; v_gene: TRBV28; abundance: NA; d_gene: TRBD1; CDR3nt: TGTGCCAGCGGGGACAGGAACGAAGAGACCCAGTACTTC; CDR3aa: CASGDRNEETQYF
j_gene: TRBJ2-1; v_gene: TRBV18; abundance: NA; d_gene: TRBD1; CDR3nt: TGTGCCAGCTCACCACTCTCGGACAGGGCGTCCTACAATGAGCAGTTCTTC; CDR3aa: CASSPLSDRASYNEQFF
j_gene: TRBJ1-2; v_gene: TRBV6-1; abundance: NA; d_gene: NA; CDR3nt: TGTGCCAGCAGTGGACAGTCGAGCTATGGCTACACCTTC; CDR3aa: CASSGQSSYGYTF
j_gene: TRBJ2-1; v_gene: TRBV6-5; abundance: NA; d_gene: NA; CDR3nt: TGTGCCAGCAGTTACTGGCGGGGCCCCTACAATGAGCAGTTCTTC; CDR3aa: CASSYWRGPYNEQFF
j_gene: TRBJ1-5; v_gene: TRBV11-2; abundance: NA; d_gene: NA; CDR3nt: TGTGCCAGCAGCTTAGGTCGGGGGTCCAATCAGCCCCAGCATTTT; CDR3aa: CASSLGRGSNQPQHF
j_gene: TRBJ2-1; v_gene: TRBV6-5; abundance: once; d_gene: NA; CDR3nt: TGTGCCAGCAGGCAACCGGGACCAGACTACAATGAGCAGTTCTTC; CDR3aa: CASRQPGPDYNEQFF
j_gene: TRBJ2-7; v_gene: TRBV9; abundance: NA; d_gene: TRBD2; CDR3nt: TGTGCCAGCAGCGTAGGTCGGGGGGGCCTCTACGAGCAGTACTTC; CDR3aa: CASSVGRGGLYEQYF
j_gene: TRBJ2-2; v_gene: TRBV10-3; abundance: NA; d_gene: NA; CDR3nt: TGTGCCATCAGTGAGTACGGGACTGATAACACCGGGGAGCTGTTTTTT; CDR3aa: CAISEYGTDNTGELFF
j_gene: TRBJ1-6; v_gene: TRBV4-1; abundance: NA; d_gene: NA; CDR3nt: TGCGCCAGCAGCCAAGTTTCTAATTCACCCCTCCACTTT; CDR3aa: CASSQVSNSPLHF
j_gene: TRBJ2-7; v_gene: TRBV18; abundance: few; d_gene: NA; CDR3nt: TGTGCCAGCTCACCACCGGGGACATCACGCGAGCAGTACTTC; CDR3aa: CASSPPGTSREQYF
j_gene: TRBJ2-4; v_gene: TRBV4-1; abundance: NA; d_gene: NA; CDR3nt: TGCGCCAGCAGCCCGCCTCGCGAAAACATTCAGTACTTC; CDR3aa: CASSPPRENIQYF
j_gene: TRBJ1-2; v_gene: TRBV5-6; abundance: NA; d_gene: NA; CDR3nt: TGTGCCAGCAGCTTGGTGGGTCCGGGCTACACCTTC; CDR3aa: CASSLVGPGYTF
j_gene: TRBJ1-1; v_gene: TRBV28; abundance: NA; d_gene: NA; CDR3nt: TGTGCCAGCATCATACAGCAGAACACTGAAGCTTTCTTT; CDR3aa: CASIIQQNTEAFF
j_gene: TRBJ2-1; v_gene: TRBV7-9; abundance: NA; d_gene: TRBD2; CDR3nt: TGTGCCAGCAGTTTAGCGGGGGGGCCGAATGAGCAGTTCTTC; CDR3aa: CASSLAGGPNEQFF
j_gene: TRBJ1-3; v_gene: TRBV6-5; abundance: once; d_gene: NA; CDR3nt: TGTGCCAGCAGCTCCGACCGGACCGGAAACACCATATATTTT; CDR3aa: CASSSDRTGNTIYF
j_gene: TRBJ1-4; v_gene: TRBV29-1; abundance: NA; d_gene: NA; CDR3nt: TGCAGCGTTGCCTCCCCGGTGGGCTCCGAAAAACTGTTTTTT; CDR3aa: CSVASPVGSEKLFF
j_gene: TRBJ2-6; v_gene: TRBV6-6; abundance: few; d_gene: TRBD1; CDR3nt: TGTGCCAGCAGTTCCCTTGACAGGGATGGGGCCAACGTCCTGACTTTC; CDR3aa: CASSSLDRDGANVLTF
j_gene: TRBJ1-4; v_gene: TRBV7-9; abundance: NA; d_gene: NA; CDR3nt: TGTGCCAGCAGCCCCCCTTTTAGGGAGGGTGAAAAACTGTTTTTT; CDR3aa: CASSPPFREGEKLFF
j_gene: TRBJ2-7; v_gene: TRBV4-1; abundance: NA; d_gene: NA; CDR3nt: TGCGCCAGCAGCCAATTCGGCCCAGGGGAGGACGAGCAGTACTTC; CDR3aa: CASSQFGPGEDEQYF